These 5 T cell receptor beta chains share one sample of origin, sequenced in a study of cytomegalovirus exposure and HLA in healthy donors. This PCR relied on a set of 60 Vbeta primers and 13 Jbeta primers. The protocol was immunoSEQ multiplex PCR, while the TCRdb copy is restricted to in-frame clones and leaves out a portion. The data show over 150,000 clones, over 80% seen once. Sequencing was done on a sample of PBMCs. These receptors were collected from a human donor in good health.

This sequence joins TRBV4-2 and TRBJ2-7, with TRBD1 matching 10 bases. CDR1 and CDR2 from the germline V gene are LGHNA and YNFKEQ. CDR3 length: 16 residues. J lost 3 bases, V lost 5 bases, and 10 bases had no gene match. The CDR3 nucleotides are TGTGCCAGCAGCGCAAACCCGGGACAGGGGTACTACGAGCAGTACTTC. Encoded protein: CASSANPGQGYYEQYF.

This chain connects TRBV7-9 to TRBJ1-5; 8 positions match TRBD1. Germline V lookup: CDR1 SEHNR, CDR2 FQNEAQ (reference sequence). The CDR3 extends over 17 amino acids. Trimming removed 5 bases from V and 1 base from J; junction bases left unmatched: 10. CDR3 sequence (DNA): TGTGCCAGCAGCCAGTCCCGCAACAGGGGGAGCAATCAGCCCCAGCATTTT. This encodes CASSQSRNRGSNQPQHF.

As DNA, the CDR3 is TGTGCCAGCAGCATACTGACAGGGAGCACAGATACGCAGTATTTT. Translation: CASSILTGSTDTQYF. The chain links TRBV5-6 to TRBJ2-3; 7 bases are shared with TRBD1. Germline V CDR1 and CDR2: SGHDT, YYEEEE. Germline trimming cut 4 bases from V and 0 bases from J; bases unmatched to any gene: 5. The length of the CDR3 is 15 residues.

The V call is TRBV4-2, the J call TRBJ2-6; a possible D gene is TRBD1 (5 bases). Germline lookup yields CDR1 LGHNA and CDR2 YNFKEQ. The CDR3 sequence is 16 residues long. V was shortened by 2 bases and J by 0 bases, with 8 bases between the two germline ends. CDR3 nucleotides: TGTGCCAGCAGCCAAACCGACAGCTCTGGGGCCAACGTCCTGACTTTC. Encoded protein: CASSQTDSSGANVLTF.

The chain links TRBV7-8 to TRBJ1-5, with a weak D call TRBD1 (5 bases). Germline CDR1 and CDR2: SGHVS and FQNEAQ. The CDR3 contains 14 residues. Trimming pared 2 bases from V and 1 base from J, leaving 6 bases between. DNA of the CDR3: TGTGCCAGCAGCTTAAGGGGAAGCAATCAGCCCCAGCATTTT. This translates into CASSLRGSNQPQHF.